This T cell receptor (beta chain) was documented in a study of T-cell reconstitution after alpha-beta-depleted transplantation in children. The CDR3 totals 11 residues. Germline CDR1 and CDR2: MDHEN and SYDVKM. V shed 6 bases and J shed 8 bases, with 5 bases lying between them. A note on this clonotype: Its target is not known.

Findings of the study overall: Some patients showed high day-60 TCRbeta diversity, which derived from surviving recipient T cells and thymic progenitors. Most T-cell counts and diversity one year after the transplant came from T cells that were newly produced. As was reported, about two months after transplant, alpha-beta T cells came from several hundred expanded graft clones.

Unique molecular identifiers tagged the TCRbeta library. TCRdb ran MiXCR on the PCR reads and lists one entry per CDR3 protein. This table has tens of thousands of distinct CDR3 sequences, 5.8% appearing once. The rearrangement uses TRBV28 and TRBJ1-6, with D perhaps matching TRBD1 (5 bases). The sequence derives from a female patient aged 2-15 years who had a stem cell transplant for aplastic anemia, so the T cells may come from the graft donor. Sequenced here: PBMCs, mostly from graft donor cells, sampled 60 days after TCRalphabeta/CD19-depleted stem cell transplant. CDR3 sequence: CASRQDSPLHF. Written as DNA, the CDR3 is TGTGCCAGCAGACAGGATTCACCCCTCCACTTT.